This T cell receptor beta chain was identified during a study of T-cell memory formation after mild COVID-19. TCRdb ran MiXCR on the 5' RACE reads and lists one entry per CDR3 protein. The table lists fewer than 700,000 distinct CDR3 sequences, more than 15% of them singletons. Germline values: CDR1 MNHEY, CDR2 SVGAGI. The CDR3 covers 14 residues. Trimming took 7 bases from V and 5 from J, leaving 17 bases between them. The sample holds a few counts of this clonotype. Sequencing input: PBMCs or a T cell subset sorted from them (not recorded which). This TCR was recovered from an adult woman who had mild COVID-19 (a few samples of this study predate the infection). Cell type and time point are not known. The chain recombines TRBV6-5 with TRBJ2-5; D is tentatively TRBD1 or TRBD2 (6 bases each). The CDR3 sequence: CASTKGDFGETQYF. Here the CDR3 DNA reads TGTGCCAGCACCAAGGGGGACTTTGGGGAGACCCAGTACTTC.